This T cell receptor beta chain is from a study of shared T cell receptors in the human thymus. The CDR3 loop spans 17 amino acids. Germline V lookup: CDR1 LNHDA, CDR2 SQIVND (reference sequence). V was cut by 6 bases and J by 7 bases, with 22 bases left in between. The protocol was immunoSEQ multiplex PCR, while the TCRdb copy is restricted to in-frame clones and leaves out a portion. Among more than 550,000 clones, about 89% were seen once, and the ten largest hold under 0.01%. These records were also assigned to another study, of human thymus T cells. That source notes: The people who donated were healthy Finnish babies having corrective surgery for congenital heart defects. The thymus was resected at corrective cardiac surgery. Thymic and blood repertoires seemed to show skewed V and J gene use. Related studies noted strongly shared thymic repertoires across unrelated people.

The TCR sequence derives from a boy under two years old with a congenital heart defect. V is TRBV19 and J is TRBJ1-6; D unresolved. Input material: thymocytes. CDR3 bases: TGTGCCAGTAGGCTGGCAACCGAGGGCCTCCGCAATTCACCCCTCCACTTT. This gives the protein CASRLATEGLRNSPLHF.